A single sample gave rise to the 27 T cell receptor beta chains below, sequenced in a study of cytomegalovirus exposure and HLA in healthy donors. PCR primers comprised 60 Vbeta and 13 Jbeta primers. Sequenced by immunoSEQ multiplex PCR; TCRdb stores in-frame clones only, minus some. The sample has about 120,000 clones. The sample was PBMCs. All receptors come from a young man in good health and CMV-seronegative.

The rearrangement joins TRBV7-3 to TRBJ1-1; D uncertain. V shed 4 bases and J shed 5 bases, with 20 bases lying between them. The CDR3 loop spans 16 amino acids. Germline CDR1 reads SGHTA; CDR2 reads FQGTGA. The CDR3 reads CASSYTVTGVGTEAFF. The DNA of the CDR3 is TGTGCCAGCAGCTACACCGTGACGGGTGTTGGGACTGAAGCTTTCTTT.

The chain recombines TRBV5-4 with TRBJ1-1; 7 bases are a match to TRBD1. Germline CDR1 is SGHNT and CDR2 is YYREEE (reference sequence). J was trimmed by 4 bases and V by 4 bases; bases with no gene match: 4. This CDR3 has 13 residues. The CDR3 sequence is CASSPNRGTEAFF. CDR3 coding DNA: TGTGCCAGCAGCCCGAACAGGGGCACTGAAGCTTTCTTT.

The chain uses TRBV19 and TRBJ2-2; 10 bases map to TRBD1. With 7 bases clipped from V and 3 bases from J, the junction kept 11 bases outside the gene matches. There are 17 residues in the CDR3. Germline lookup yields CDR1 LNHDA and CDR2 SQIVND (reference sequence). The CDR3 region is CASKRRVGQGDTGELFF. CDR3 sequence (DNA): TGTGCCAGTAAGAGACGGGTCGGACAGGGGGACACCGGGGAGCTGTTTTTT.

The genes are TRBV6-6 and TRBJ2-7; D is unresolved. Between the trimmed V and J ends, which lost 6 bases and 4 bases, there was a span of 4 bases. Germline values: CDR1 MNHNY, CDR2 SVGAGI (reference sequence). This CDR3 region has 10 residues. The CDR3 is CASSQYEQYF. Here the CDR3 DNA reads TGTGCCAGCAGCCAATACGAGCAGTACTTC.

The rearrangement joins TRBV5-1 to TRBJ2-5; possible D gene TRBD2, 5 bases. This CDR3 is built from 11 residues. Deletions cut 5 bases from V and 5 bases from J, with 7 bases between. In germline, CDR1 is SGHRS, CDR2 YFSETQ. Written as DNA, the CDR3 is TGCGCCAGCAGATCGGGGGAGACCCAGTACTTC. Protein: CASRSGETQYF.

The V gene is TRBV7-3, the J gene TRBJ2-3, with 12 nucleotides matching TRBD2. From germline, CDR1 is SGHTA and CDR2 FQGTGA. Losses at the gene ends were 0 bases for V and 3 bases for J; bases not matched to a gene: 4. The CDR3 covers 17 residues. The CDR3 here is CASSLTLTSGRTDTQYF. CDR3 sequence (DNA): TGTGCCAGCAGCTTAACGTTGACTAGCGGGAGAACAGATACGCAGTATTTT. Full variable domain (outside the CDR3, taken from reference TRBV7-3 and TRBJ2-3): GAGVSQTPSNKVTEKGKYVELRCDPISGHTALYWYRQSLGQGPEFLIYFQGTGAADDSGLPNDRFFAVRPEGSVSTLKIQRTERGDSAVYLCASSLTLTSGRTDTQYFGPGTRLTVL.

The genes are TRBV28 and TRBJ2-5, with 13 bases identical to TRBD2. The germline V gene has CDR1 MDHEN and CDR2 SYDVKM. The CDR3 covers 15 residues. V was clipped by 6 bases and J by 5 bases; unmatched bases: 6. The CDR3 protein is CASSVPTSGGETQYF. CDR3 bases: TGTGCCAGCAGCGTTCCGACTAGCGGGGGGGAGACCCAGTACTTC.

V and J are TRBV9 and TRBJ2-1; 9 bases map to TRBD2. The CDR3 extends over 19 amino acids. Germline assignment: CDR1 SGDLS and CDR2 YYNGEE. Trimming took 1 base from V and 0 from J; bases not matched to a gene: 11. The CDR3 sequence: CASSVRVAGELSSYNEQFF. As DNA, the CDR3 is TGTGCCAGCAGCGTAAGGGTAGCGGGAGAGTTAAGCTCCTACAATGAGCAGTTCTTC. Full variable domain (rest looked up from reference TRBV9 and TRBJ2-1): DSGVTQTPKHLITATGQRVTLRCSPRSGDLSVYWYQQSLDQGLQFLIQYYNGEERAKGNILERFSAQQFPDLHSELNLSSLELGDSALYFCASSVRVAGELSSYNEQFFGPGTRLTVL.

The CDR3 region is CASSLTAEETQYF. CDR3 nucleotide sequence: TGCGCCAGCAGCTTAACAGCTGAAGAGACCCAGTACTTC. The gene calls are TRBV5-1 and TRBJ2-5; D unresolved. Germline loops: CDR1 SGHRS, CDR2 YFSETQ. Trimming cost V 2 bases and J 3 bases, with 8 bases left between them. The CDR3 consists of 13 residues.

The chain carries TRBV28 and TRBJ2-7, with D tentatively TRBD2 (5 bases). The V gene lost 9 bases and the J gene lost 0 bases, with 18 bases spanning the gap. Germline V gene sequence: CDR1 MDHEN, CDR2 SYDVKM. The length of the CDR3 is 15 residues. DNA of the CDR3: TGTGCCAGGCTGCGGCGGGTCCGGAGCTCCTACGAGCAGTACTTC. It yields the protein CARLRRVRSSYEQYF. Full variable domain (outside the CDR3, taken from reference TRBV28 and TRBJ2-7): DVKVTQSSRYLVKRTGEKVFLECVQDMDHENMFWYRQDPGLGLRLIYFSYDVKMKEKGDIPEGYSVSREKKERFSLILESASTNQTSMYLCARLRRVRSSYEQYFGPGTRLTVT.

This chain connects TRBV6-6 to TRBJ1-1; 8 bases match TRBD1. CDR3 length: 13 residues. J gave up 7 bases and V 6 bases, and 7 bases lay outside the gene matches. Germline loops: CDR1 MNHNY, CDR2 SVGAGI (reference sequence). CDR3 in DNA: TGTGCCAGCAGCCCCGGACAGGGAGATGAAGCTTTCTTT. This codes for CASSPGQGDEAFF.

The J gene is TRBJ2-7, the V gene TRBV28; D may be TRBD1 (5 bases). CDR3 size: 14 residues. Germline CDR1 MDHEN, CDR2 SYDVKM. Trimming stripped 1 base from V and 1 base from J, with 8 bases between. The CDR3 DNA follows: TGTGCCAGCAGTTTATCTACAGGATCCTACGAGCAGTACTTC. Protein product: CASSLSTGSYEQYF.

The genes are TRBV28 and TRBJ1-5; TRBD1 aligns across 9 bases. The CDR3 totals 15 residues. Germline CDR1 is MDHEN and CDR2 is SYDVKM. The junction had 8 bases not matched to a gene; V was cut back by 5 bases and J by 6 bases. The CDR3 DNA sequence: TGTGCCAGCAGTCCGTTCGGACAGGGGATTCAGCCCCAGCATTTT. Its translation: CASSPFGQGIQPQHF.

In DNA, the CDR3 is TGTGCCAGCAGAGTACGCGGACAGGGGAGGAATACTGAAGCTTTCTTT. This codes for CASRVRGQGRNTEAFF. This chain uses TRBV2 with TRBJ1-1, with TRBD1 identical over 9 bases. Trimming at V came to 6 bases and at J to 5 bases, leaving 13 bases not matched to a gene. CDR3 size: 16 residues. Germline values: CDR1 SNHLY, CDR2 FYNNEI.

The chain uses TRBV25-1 and TRBJ2-3; 9 nucleotides line up with TRBD1. Germline lookup yields CDR1 MGHDK and CDR2 SYGVNS. The V and J ends lost 4 bases and 4 bases, in that order; junction bases with no gene match: 12. The CDR3 extends over 17 amino acids. The CDR3: CASSARQGTGRADTQYF. The DNA for the CDR3 is TGTGCCAGCAGTGCCCGTCAGGGGACAGGGCGGGCAGATACGCAGTATTTT.

The V call is TRBV28, the J call TRBJ1-6; D is undetermined. In germline, CDR1 is MDHEN, CDR2 SYDVKM. There are 11 residues in the CDR3. V lost 5 bases and J lost 14, with 10 bases in between. Here the CDR3 reads CASSNTHTLHF. CDR3 DNA sequence: TGTGCCAGCAGTAACACACACACCCTCCACTTT.

The chain links TRBV10-3 to TRBJ2-7; D perhaps matches TRBD2 (6 bases). CDR1 and CDR2 from the germline V gene are ENHRY and SYGVKD. Trimming pared 10 bases from V and 6 bases from J, leaving 22 bases between. The CDR3 spans 14 residues. CDR3 sequence: CATSQLTGVGEQYF. The CDR3 DNA follows: TGTGCCACCTCTCAACTGACGGGGGTTGGCGAGCAGTACTTC.

The chain carries TRBV4-3 and TRBJ2-4, with D maybe TRBD1 (5 bases). V dropped 4 bases and J dropped 6 bases, with 19 bases sitting between them. In germline, CDR1 is LGHNA, CDR2 YSLEER. CDR3 length equals 16 residues. The CDR3 is CASSPYITGTLNIQYF. In DNA form, the CDR3 reads TGCGCCAGCAGCCCCTATATTACAGGAACGCTAAACATTCAGTACTTC.

The chain recombines TRBV2 with TRBJ1-6; TRBD1 might be the D (5 bases). Trimming stripped 5 bases from V and 7 bases from J, with 12 bases between. Germline assignment: CDR1 SNHLY and CDR2 FYNNEI. The CDR3 has 14 amino acids. Here the CDR3 DNA reads TGTGCCAGCAGTCCCAGGACACTAAATTCACCCCTCCACTTT. Translated, it gives CASSPRTLNSPLHF.

V and J are TRBV10-3 and TRBJ2-5; no firm D call. The CDR3 sequence is 14 residues long. The V end lost 7 bases, the J end lost 2 bases, and 14 bases lay between the germline ends. Germline CDR1 and CDR2: ENHRY and SYGVKD. CDR3: CAINSHGRQETQYF. CDR3 in DNA: TGTGCCATCAACAGTCATGGCAGACAAGAGACCCAGTACTTC.

V usage is TRBV28 and J usage is TRBJ2-7; TRBD2 aligns across 9 bases. V lost 3 bases and J lost 4; bases outside the gene matches: 4. CDR3 length: 14 amino acids. Germline V gives CDR1 MDHEN, CDR2 SYDVKM. The CDR3 bases are TGTGCCAGCAGTTTCCTTAGCGGGGGTTACGAGCAGTACTTC. Its translation: CASSFLSGGYEQYF.

The chain employs TRBV14 and TRBJ2-1; 9 bases align to TRBD2. Per germline, CDR1 SGHDN and CDR2 FVKESK. The CDR3 sequence is 14 residues long. The V segment lost 1 base and the J segment 8 bases; nucleotides outside the gene matches: 3. CDR3 amino acids: CASSQGGGAHEQFF. In DNA form, the CDR3 reads TGTGCCAGCAGCCAAGGCGGGGGGGCCCATGAGCAGTTCTTC.

The chain joins TRBV7-7 to TRBJ2-7, with D perhaps matching TRBD2 (6 bases). Trimming left V 5 bases short and J 2 bases short, with 25 bases between. CDR1 is SSHAT and CDR2 is FNYEAQ in the germline V gene (reference sequence). The CDR3 contains 18 residues. This chain's CDR3 is CASSPLGGRLTSPYEQYF. The CDR3, as DNA: TGTGCCAGCAGCCCCCTGGGGGGTCGCCTGACGAGTCCCTACGAGCAGTACTTC.

The gene calls are TRBV10-3 and TRBJ2-6, with 8 positions matching TRBD1. This CDR3 is built from 17 residues. J lost 0 bases, V lost 4 bases, and 5 bases had no gene match. CDR1 ENHRY and CDR2 SYGVKD come from the germline V gene. The CDR3 here is CAISATGVGSGANVLTF. CDR3 coding DNA: TGTGCCATCAGTGCGACAGGGGTGGGCTCTGGGGCCAACGTCCTGACTTTC.

The chain joins TRBV30 to TRBJ1-2; 12 bases are a match to TRBD1. Trimming took 5 bases from V and 7 from J; bases not matched to a gene: 8. Germline lookup yields CDR1 GTSNPN and CDR2 SVGIG (reference sequence). This CDR3 has 14 residues. CDR3 sequence reads: CAWGTGGAEGGYTF. The CDR3 nucleotides are TGTGCCTGGGGGACAGGGGGCGCCGAAGGTGGCTACACCTTC.

The V call is TRBV5-6, the J call TRBJ1-5; D unclear. The ends were cut back, 4 bases at V and 0 bases at J, with 14 bases in the middle. This CDR3 has 16 residues. Germline CDR1 SGHDT, CDR2 YYEEEE. Written as DNA, the CDR3 is TGTGCCAGCAGCCCGGGTAGAGGTTTTAGCAATCAGCCCCAGCATTTT. It encodes CASSPGRGFSNQPQHF. Supplemented by reference TRBV5-6 and TRBJ1-5, the full variable domain reads DAGVTQSPTHLIKTRGQQVTLRCSPKSGHDTVSWYQQALGQGPQFIFQYYEEEERQRGNFPDRFSGHQFPNYSSELNVNALLLGDSALYLCASSPGRGFSNQPQHFGDGTRLSIL.

The chain links TRBV28 to TRBJ2-7; unclear D gene. Trimming took off 5 bases at V and 4 bases at J, with 9 bases between the two ends. The germline gives CDR1 MDHEN, CDR2 SYDVKM. The CDR3 length is 12 residues. The CDR3 DNA reads TGTGCCAGCAGTCCGTCCGGGTACGAGCAGTACTTC. Amino acid sequence: CASSPSGYEQYF.